This TCR beta chain was captured in a study of blood T cell repertoires in COVID-19. Study information: The cDNA or gDNA used as material had been derived from T cells, B-cell-depleted T cells, or PBMCs.

Method: immunoSEQ multiplex PCR; TCRdb's copy keeps in-frame clones and lacks some. The sample comprises some 180,000 clones, 65% to 90% of which are singletons, and under 6.5% rests with the top ten. The CDR3 sequence is 14 residues long. In germline, CDR1 is LGHDT, CDR2 YNNKEL (reference sequence). The V gene lost 5 bases and the J gene lost 7 bases, with 15 bases spanning the gap. Participant ages covered about 18 to 100 years across 24 US areas. This chain uses TRBV3-1 (or the pseudogene TRBV3-2) with TRBJ2-1; possibly TRBD2 for D (5 bases). This clonotype originated in a woman aged 55 to 70 with acute COVID-19. Sequenced input: PBMCs or T cells enriched from blood (not recorded which). CDR3 nucleotides: TGTGCCAGCAGCATGCGACCACAGCGGAATGAGCAGTTCTTC. Translated: CASSMRPQRNEQFF.